The 23 T cell receptor beta chains listed next were all sequenced from one sample in a study of cytomegalovirus exposure and HLA in healthy donors. PCR used 60 Vbeta primers and 13 Jbeta primers. Data came from immunoSEQ multiplex PCR; TCRdb stores just in-frame clones and leaves some out. This sample has under 150,000 clones; 75% to 80% occur once, and the top ten carry roughly 1%. The sample comprised PBMCs. The receptors originated from an older woman in good health and CMV-seronegative.

The chain uses TRBV18 and TRBJ1-1; no firm D call. This CDR3 contains 13 residues. Looked up from germline, CDR1 is KGHSH and CDR2 is LQKENI. Trimming removed 3 bases from V and 0 bases from J, with 5 bases in between. The CDR3 DNA reads as TGTGCCAGCTCACCCGAGGTGAACACTGAAGCTTTCTTT. This sequence encodes CASSPEVNTEAFF.

This clone was seen a few times. The chain recombines TRBV18 with TRBJ1-5; D is uncertain. This CDR3 is built from 16 residues. Germline assignment: CDR1 KGHSH and CDR2 LQKENI. The ends were cut back, 2 bases at V and 0 bases at J, with 11 bases in the middle. The CDR3 DNA reads TGTGCCAGCTCACCATTCGAGATCGGTAGCAATCAGCCCCAGCATTTT. Translated: CASSPFEIGSNQPQHF.

This clone was observed a few times. V gene TRBV28 combines with J gene TRBJ1-6, with D hard to call. Trimming removed 6 bases at V and 6 bases at J, with 9 bases between. The CDR3 covers 13 residues. In germline, CDR1 is MDHEN, CDR2 SYDVKM. CDR3 sequence: CASRPPSNSPLHF. DNA of the CDR3: TGTGCCAGCAGACCACCCAGTAATTCACCCCTCCACTTT.

The genes are TRBV19 and TRBJ1-4, with D tentatively TRBD1 (6 bases). The germline V and J ends were trimmed by 6 bases and 0 bases, with 11 bases remaining between them. Per germline, CDR1 LNHDA and CDR2 SQIVND (reference sequence). The CDR3 spans 15 residues. CDR3 nucleotide sequence: TGTGCCAGTAGCCCAACAGGGACAACTAATGAAAAACTGTTTTTT. Translated, it gives CASSPTGTTNEKLFF.

The rearrangement links TRBV27 to TRBJ2-7; the D gene is possibly TRBD1 (6 bases). This CDR3 has 13 residues. Germline V gene data show CDR1 as MNHEY and CDR2 as SMNVEV (reference sequence). The V gene lost 10 bases and the J gene lost 2 bases, with 15 bases spanning the gap. The CDR3 reads CATRRTDTYEQYF. DNA of the CDR3: TGTGCCACCAGAAGGACAGATACCTACGAGCAGTACTTC.

The CDR3 here is CASSRTSGETQYF. Here the CDR3 DNA reads TGCGCCAGCAGCCGGACTAGCGGGGAGACCCAGTACTTC. This chain links TRBV5-1 with TRBJ2-5; 11 nucleotides agree with TRBD2. CDR3 size: 13 residues. V shed 4 bases, J shed 5 bases, and the junction held 1 base outside the gene matches. Germline V gene sequence: CDR1 SGHRS, CDR2 YFSETQ.

This chain connects TRBV7-2 to TRBJ1-5, with D hard to call. The CDR3 is 13 residues long. CDR1 SGHTA and CDR2 FQGNSA come from the germline V gene. The V end lost 9 bases, the J end lost 4 bases, and 13 bases lay between the germline ends. The CDR3, as DNA: TGTGCCAGTACCGCGGGGTGGAATCAGCCCCAGCATTTT. Translating gives CASTAGWNQPQHF.

V is TRBV27 and J is TRBJ2-7, with TRBD1 matching over 9 bases. CDR1 and CDR2 (germline): MNHEY, SMNVEV (reference sequence). V was clipped by 7 bases and J by 6 bases; unmatched bases: 10. The CDR3 consists of 14 residues. Here the CDR3 reads CASTWGQGYGEQYF. CDR3 DNA sequence: TGTGCCAGCACATGGGGACAGGGTTACGGCGAGCAGTACTTC.

This clone was recorded only once. This rearrangement joins TRBV6-1 to TRBJ1-5; the match to TRBD1 covers 9 bases. The CDR3 contains 15 residues. The J segment lost 2 bases and the V segment lost 7 bases, leaving 6 bases of the junction unmatched. Germline loops: CDR1 MNHNS, CDR2 SASEGT. CDR3 sequence (DNA): TGTGCCAGCAAACCGGGACAGGGAGGCAATCAGCCCCAGCATTTT. Its protein product is CASKPGQGGNQPQHF.

This chain connects TRBV2 to TRBJ1-1; D gene ambiguous. Trimming took 7 bases from V and 0 from J, leaving 3 bases between them. Looked up from germline, CDR1 is SNHLY and CDR2 is FYNNEI. The CDR3 has 11 residues. The CDR3 nucleotides read TGTGCCAGCACTGTGAACACTGAAGCTTTCTTT. Translation gives CASTVNTEAFF.

The genes are TRBV30 and TRBJ1-2; TRBD1 is a possible D gene (5 bases). Trimming stripped 5 bases from V and 5 bases from J, with 21 bases between. The V gene's germline CDR1 is GTSNPN and CDR2 SVGIG (reference sequence). The CDR3 covers 15 residues. The CDR3: CAWGVRGWGLYGYTF. In nucleotides, the CDR3 is TGTGCCTGGGGCGTTAGAGGTTGGGGCCTTTATGGCTACACCTTC.

The gene calls are TRBV19 and TRBJ1-5, with 7 bases lining up with TRBD1. Germline loops: CDR1 LNHDA, CDR2 SQIVND (reference sequence). The CDR3 runs 16 residues. V was clipped by 3 bases and J by 0 bases; unmatched bases: 5. CDR3 sequence reads: CASSITGVNSNQPQHF. The DNA of the CDR3 is TGTGCCAGTAGTATCACAGGGGTGAATAGCAATCAGCCCCAGCATTTT. The full variable domain, rest sourced from reference TRBV19 and TRBJ1-5, is DGGITQSPKYLFRKEGQNVTLSCEQNLNHDAMYWYRQDPGQGLRLIYYSQIVNDFQKGDIAEGYSVSREKKESFPLTVTSAQKNPTAFYLCASSITGVNSNQPQHFGDGTRLSIL.

The CDR3 sequence is CASRMGQGRGYTF. The CDR3 coding sequence is TGTGCCAGCAGGATGGGACAGGGGAGAGGCTACACCTTC. The chain links TRBV28 to TRBJ1-2, with TRBD1 identical over 10 bases. V lost 6 bases and J lost 8; bases outside the gene matches: 6. CDR1 and CDR2 (germline): MDHEN, SYDVKM. This CDR3 contains 13 residues.

The chain links TRBV7-8 to TRBJ1-5; weak D call: TRBD1 (6 bases). There are 16 residues in the CDR3. Trimming removed 3 bases at V and 6 bases at J, with 18 bases between. Germline assignment: CDR1 SGHVS and CDR2 FQNEAQ. The CDR3 reads CASSFVAGAQRQPQHF. The CDR3 region has the DNA TGTGCCAGCAGCTTTGTTGCAGGGGCGCAACGTCAGCCCCAGCATTTT.

This clone has only a few counts. The rearrangement uses TRBV11-1 and TRBJ1-2, with D perhaps matching TRBD1 (6 bases). CDR1 and CDR2 (germline): SGHAT, FQDESV (reference sequence). V was clipped by 5 bases and J by 5 bases, with 6 bases between them. The CDR3 runs 11 residues. In DNA form, the CDR3 reads TGTGCCAGCAGCCAGGGGTATGGCTACACCTTC. It encodes CASSQGYGYTF.

This clone has only a few counts. The chain employs TRBV5-1 and TRBJ1-3, with D perhaps matching TRBD1 (5 bases). Deletions cut 1 base from V and 2 bases from J, with 10 bases between. Germline CDR1 reads SGHRS; CDR2 reads YFSETQ. The length of the CDR3 is 15 residues. CDR3 sequence (DNA): TGCGCCAGCAGCTTGTCGGGGGGGACTGGAAACACCATATATTTT. Amino acid sequence: CASSLSGGTGNTIYF.

This clone was detected once. DNA of the CDR3: TGTGCCAGCAGCAGATCTCGGACAGGGGGCGCCCCCGGGGAGCTGTTTTTT. Translated, it gives CASSRSRTGGAPGELFF. V usage is TRBV9 and J usage is TRBJ2-2; 11 bases map to TRBD1. The germline V gene has CDR1 SGDLS and CDR2 YYNGEE. With V trimmed by 4 bases and J by 6 bases, 11 bases remained unmatched. The CDR3 extends over 17 amino acids.

To note about this clone: An end of the junction does not agree with germline; a read error may underlie this. The genes are TRBV7-9 and TRBJ1-1; no clear D gene. The germline V gene has CDR1 SEHNR and CDR2 FQNEAQ (reference sequence). The CDR3 covers 12 residues. The CDR3 protein is CSSSFHTDEAFF. The CDR3 nucleotides read TGTTCCAGCAGCTTCCACACAGATGAAGCTTTCTTT.

This clone was recorded a few times. The genes are TRBV5-1 and TRBJ2-2; 9 positions agree with TRBD1. The junction had 7 bases not matched to a gene; V was cut back by 4 bases and J by 3 bases. The CDR3 contains 16 residues. Looked up from germline, CDR1 is SGHRS and CDR2 is YFSETQ. In DNA form, the CDR3 reads TGCGCCAGCAGCGGGTGGACAGGGGAGGACACCGGGGAGCTGTTTTTT. Amino acid sequence: CASSGWTGEDTGELFF.

The chain's CDR3 is CASSPERGVSNQPQHF. CDR3 nucleotide sequence: TGTGCCAGCAGTCCAGAACGCGGGGTAAGCAATCAGCCCCAGCATTTT. V and J are TRBV6-6 and TRBJ1-5; no clear D gene. Trimming shortened V by 5 bases and J by 1 base, and 15 bases separated the two germline ends. The germline V gene has CDR1 MNHNY and CDR2 SVGAGI (reference sequence). There are 16 residues in the CDR3.

This chain links TRBV7-8 with TRBJ2-5; D is unresolved. Per the germline V gene, CDR1 is SGHVS and CDR2 is FQNEAQ. The CDR3 sequence is 15 residues long. With 4 bases removed from V and 2 bases from J, the gap between germline ends came to 14 bases. CDR3 sequence: CASSSPLAGQETQYF. CDR3 DNA sequence: TGTGCCAGCAGCTCCCCCCTGGCAGGTCAAGAGACCCAGTACTTC.

CDR3 residues: CASSFGDRVDGYTF. The CDR3 coding sequence is TGTGCCAGCAGCTTCGGAGACAGGGTAGATGGCTACACCTTC. The chain has TRBV7-2 and TRBJ1-2, with 7 bases that match TRBD1. The CDR3 covers 14 residues. Trimming at V came to 3 bases and at J to 6 bases, leaving 7 bases not matched to a gene. Germline V CDR1 and CDR2: SGHTA, FQGNSA.

The chain carries TRBV27 and TRBJ2-1; 9 positions agree with TRBD2. Germline trimming cut 7 bases from V and 2 bases from J; bases unmatched to any gene: 18. CDR1 is MNHEY, CDR2 SMNVEV, per germline (reference sequence). CDR3 length equals 19 residues. The CDR3 bases are TGTGCCAGCACCTCCCGGCTAGCGGGGTCCGGGGGGACCTACAATGAGCAGTTCTTC. Translated, it gives CASTSRLAGSGGTYNEQFF.